This record covers a single T cell receptor beta chain. This sample is drawn from a study of cytotoxic CD8 clonotypes in ibrutinib-treated CLL. TCRdb's copy holds only in-frame clones and misses some; the assay was immunoSEQ multiplex PCR. The sample includes roughly 220,000 clones, about four fifths of them seen just once. Trimming removed 5 bases from V and 3 bases from J; junction bases left unmatched: 10. The germline gives CDR1 MNHEY, CDR2 SMNVEV (reference sequence). The CDR3 covers 15 residues. The TCR originated in a human donor with chronic lymphocytic leukemia. The sequences come from PBMCs, collected after 12 months of ibrutinib treatment. V is TRBV27 and J is TRBJ2-7; 7 nucleotides match TRBD2. Here the CDR3 DNA reads TGTGCCAGCAGTCCCCGGGACTACCGGGGCTACGAGCAGTACTTC. This sequence encodes CASSPRDYRGYEQYF.